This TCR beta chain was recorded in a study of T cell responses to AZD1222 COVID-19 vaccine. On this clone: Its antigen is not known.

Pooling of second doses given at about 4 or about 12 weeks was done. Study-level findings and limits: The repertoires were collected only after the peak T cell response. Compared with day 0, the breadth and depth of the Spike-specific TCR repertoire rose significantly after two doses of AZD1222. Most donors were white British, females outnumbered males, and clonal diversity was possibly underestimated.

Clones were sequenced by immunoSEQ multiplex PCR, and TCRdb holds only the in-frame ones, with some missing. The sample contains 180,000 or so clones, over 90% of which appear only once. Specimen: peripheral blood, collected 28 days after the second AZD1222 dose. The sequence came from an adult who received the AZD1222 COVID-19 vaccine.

Here the CDR3 reads CASSVAPSGATYEQYF. The CDR3 DNA reads as TGTGCCAGCAGCGTAGCTCCTAGCGGGGCGACCTACGAGCAGTACTTC. The V call is TRBV9, the J call TRBJ2-7; TRBD2 agrees at 9 bases. The CDR3 consists of 16 residues. V was pared by 0 bases and J by 2 bases, with 6 bases of the junction left unmatched. Per the germline V gene, CDR1 is SGDLS and CDR2 is YYNGEE.